This entry features one T cell receptor (beta chain) sequence. The antigen is unknown. Compared with germline, one end of the junction differs, possibly owing to a read error. The data belong to a study of identical twins. Study-wide points: With abundant cord blood beta clonotypes, insertions were fewer; memory repertoires showed no such pattern.

MiXCR was run by TCRdb on the 5' RACE reads, yielding one entry per CDR3 protein. The sample shows 220,000 or so distinct CDR3 sequences, around 6.6% of them seen only once. The germline CDR1 and CDR2 sequences are SGHRS and YFSETQ. This CDR3 region has 11 residues. Healthy Caucasian donors formed the entire cohort. These sequences were also reported in another study, on yellow fever vaccine responses in identical twins.

Sequencing was carried out using memory (CD45RO+) T cells sorted from blood. The source is a woman in her late teens or twenties in good health. The chain couples TRBV5-1 to TRBJ1-1; D call uncertain. The CDR3 nucleotides are TGCGCCAGCAGCTTGAACTCTGAAGCTTTCTTT. This gives the protein CASSLNSEAFF.